The 7 T cell receptor beta chains reported below all come from one sample, sequenced in a study of T cells in Graves' hyperthyroidism and ophthalmopathy. Amplification of TCR beta CDR3 regions was performed using RNA transcripts as template. Carried out on the TCR CDR3, a first-round RT-PCR used the HTBI primer set. From the multiplex PCR reads, TCRdb called clonotypes with MiXCR, one entry per CDR3 protein. The sample comprises hundreds of thousands of distinct CDR3 sequences, 46% of which are singletons, and about 8.2% rests with the top ten. Input material: peripheral blood or thyroid tissue (not recorded which). The receptor source for this set is a woman between 18 and 29 years old with Graves' hyperthyroidism.

The chain combines TRBV29-1 with TRBJ1-2; D call uncertain. The CDR3 has 12 amino acids. Per the germline V gene, CDR1 is SQVTM and CDR2 is ANQGSEA. Between the trimmed V and J ends, which lost 1 base and 5 bases, there was a span of 8 bases. The CDR3 spells CSVEGRRYGYTF. The CDR3 DNA reads as TGCAGCGTTGAAGGGCGGAGGTATGGCTACACCTTC.

The rearrangement uses TRBV12-3 or TRBV12-4 and TRBJ2-5; D uncertain. CDR3 size: 15 residues. Deletions cut 8 bases from V and 4 bases from J, with 20 bases between. The CDR3 nucleotides read TGTGCCAGCTCCCCCGACCAGCTGACAAGAGAGACCCAGTACTTC. This gives the protein CASSPDQLTRETQYF.

This chain uses TRBV20-1 with TRBJ2-5; D could derive from TRBD1 or TRBD2 (7 bases each). The ends were cut back, 1 base at V and 5 bases at J, with 17 bases in the middle. Germline-derived CDR1 and CDR2 are DFQATT and SNEGSKA (reference sequence). The CDR3 consists of 15 residues. CDR3 loop: CSARGGRGLGETQYF. In DNA, the CDR3 is TGCAGTGCTAGAGGGGGGAGGGGGCTAGGGGAGACCCAGTACTTC.

In this sample, this clonotype turned up many times. This chain connects TRBV6-5 to TRBJ1-5; D is possibly TRBD1 (5 bases). The CDR3 length is 16 residues. Germline loops: CDR1 MNHEY, CDR2 SVGAGI. V dropped 5 bases and J dropped 2 bases, with 16 bases sitting between them. CDR3 bases: TGTGCCAGCAGTGAAGAGGAGGGGCAGGGCAATCAGCCCCAGCATTTT. Protein product: CASSEEEGQGNQPQHF.

The rearrangement joins TRBV25-1 to TRBJ1-2; D perhaps matches TRBD1 (6 bases). V lost 5 bases and J lost 6, with 13 bases in between. The CDR3 loop spans 13 amino acids. Germline values: CDR1 MGHDK, CDR2 SYGVNS. The CDR3 protein is CASSTSGADGYTF. For the CDR3, the DNA is TGTGCCAGCAGTACCTCAGGGGCGGATGGCTACACCTTC.

The V and J genes are TRBV20-1 and TRBJ2-3; no clear D gene. CDR3 length: 18 amino acids. CDR1 and CDR2 (germline): DFQATT, SNEGSKA (reference sequence). V lost 5 bases to trimming and J lost 2 bases, with 26 bases between them. The CDR3 reads CSAVVDRRSSDFTDTQYF. DNA for the CDR3: TGCAGTGCTGTTGTGGACCGGAGATCATCAGATTTCACAGATACGCAGTATTTT.

The genes are TRBV19 and TRBJ2-7, with D unclear. Trimming took off 3 bases at V and 3 bases at J, with 6 bases between the two ends. CDR3 length equals 12 residues. CDR1 and CDR2 from the germline V gene are LNHDA and SQIVND (reference sequence). The CDR3 loop is CASSINSYEQYF. The CDR3 nucleotides read TGTGCCAGTAGTATCAACAGCTACGAGCAGTACTTC.